A selection of T cell receptor beta chains follows, all from one sample in a study of blood T cell repertoires in COVID-19. Data came from immunoSEQ multiplex PCR; TCRdb stores just in-frame clones and leaves some out. Of hundreds of thousands of clones detected, roughly 82% appear once; the ten largest clones hold roughly 4.7%. Sequences were obtained from peripheral blood. The receptors were gathered from a woman in her 70s with acute or convalescent COVID-19. CDR3s include the opening cysteine and the closing phenylalanine or tryptophan. The D gene is left open where the match is weak. Clone sizes are given selectively: once, few, many, or a class where the clone is expanded.

TGTGCCAGCAGCCCCGGGGGGTACGGGGACTACGAGCAGTACTTC CASSPGGYGDYEQYF TRBJ2-7 TRBV4-2 - TRBD2
TGTGCCAGCAGCCCCGACGGGGTATCTAGGGGCTACACCTTC CASSPDGVSRGYTF TRBJ1-2 TRBV7-2 few -
TGTGCCAGTAGAGGACCCGTCACAGGGGCTGGAAACACCATATATTTT CASRGPVTGAGNTIYF TRBJ1-3 TRBV19 once TRBD1
TGTGCCAGCAGCTTAGTATTGGGCAGGGCTGATGGCTACACCTTC CASSLVLGRADGYTF TRBJ1-2 TRBV11-2 - -
TGCGCCAGCAGCCCGGTGGGACGGGGGGCCAGCGGCTACACCTTC CASSPVGRGASGYTF TRBJ1-2 TRBV5-1 - -
TGTGCCAGCAGCTTCCTACTAGCGGGGGCAGAGACCCAGTACTTC CASSFLLAGAETQYF TRBJ2-5 TRBV13 - TRBD2
TGTGCCAGCAGTTACGGGGGGGGGAGCATCTACGAGCAGTACTTC CASSYGGGSIYEQYF TRBJ2-7 TRBV6-5 - TRBD2
TGTGCCAGCAGCCAAGAAGGGGTCCAGAATTCACCCCTCCACTTT CASSQEGVQNSPLHF TRBJ1-6 TRBV3-1/TRBV3-2 - -
TGTGCCAGCAACCCTAGCAGCTCGGGTCACGAGCAGTACTTC CASNPSSSGHEQYF TRBJ2-7 TRBV6-5 - -
TGTGCCAGCAGTGTAACAGGGCTCCAGCATTTT CASSVTGLQHF TRBJ1-5 TRBV2 - -
TGCGCCAGCAGTCAACTAGGGACAGGGGGTACCTACTCTGGAAACACCATATATTTT CASSQLGTGGTYSGNTIYF TRBJ1-3 TRBV23-1 - TRBD1
TGTGCCACCAGTGAGCCGGGACTAGCAAAAGAGACCCAGTACTTC CATSEPGLAKETQYF TRBJ2-5 TRBV24-1 - TRBD2
TGTGCCAGCAGTGAATTTGGGGACAGGGTTGGCTACACCTTC CASSEFGDRVGYTF TRBJ1-2 TRBV6-1 few TRBD1
TGTGCCAGCAGCCAACAGGGTGGGCAAGAGACCCAGTACTTC CASSQQGGQETQYF TRBJ2-5 TRBV7-2 - -
TGTGCCAGCAGCCCCCGACAGGGGAGGGGCGAGCAGTACTTC CASSPRQGRGEQYF TRBJ2-7 TRBV3-1/TRBV3-2 - -
TGTGCCAGCAGCCCTACCGGGACAGGGAACTATGGCTACACCTTC CASSPTGTGNYGYTF TRBJ1-2 TRBV14 - TRBD1
TGTGCCACCGGGCTCGGGACAGGGAGGACTGGAAACACCATATATTTT CATGLGTGRTGNTIYF TRBJ1-3 TRBV7-2 once TRBD1
TGTGCCAGTAGTATTGGCGAGGTCCACGAGCAGTACTTC CASSIGEVHEQYF TRBJ2-7 TRBV19 - -
TGTGCCAGCAGGTCCGGACAGTTGATCCCCTACGAGCAGTACTTC CASRSGQLIPYEQYF TRBJ2-7 TRBV28 once -
TGTGCCAGCAGCTTAGCGCGGCAGGGCACGGATCAGCCCCAGCATTTT CASSLARQGTDQPQHF TRBJ1-5 TRBV7-8 - -
TGTGCCAGCAGTTACGGGGGGACTATCGGCGAGCAGTACTTC CASSYGGTIGEQYF TRBJ2-7 TRBV6-2/TRBV6-3 once TRBD2
TGTGCCAGCTCACCTGATACTGCTGGGGCCAACGTCCTGACTTTC CASSPDTAGANVLTF TRBJ2-6 TRBV18 - -
TGTGCCAGCAGCTTAAACCTACGGGGAAACATTCAGTACTTC CASSLNLRGNIQYF TRBJ2-4 TRBV7-2 - -
TGTGCCAGCAGTGAAGCGGGACTAGCTAATGAAAAACTGTTTTTT CASSEAGLANEKLFF TRBJ1-4 TRBV2 - -
TGTGCCAGTATCGACTCAGGGGTTACCGGGGAGCTGTTTTTT CASIDSGVTGELFF TRBJ2-2 TRBV19 - -
TGTGCCAGCAGTCTCGGGACAGGGACAAGCTCCTACAATGAGCAGTTCTTC CASSLGTGTSSYNEQFF TRBJ2-1 TRBV6-6 - TRBD1
TGTGCCAGCTCACCCCGACAGGGCGACCAGCCCCAGCATTTT CASSPRQGDQPQHF TRBJ1-5 TRBV18 - TRBD1
TGTGCCAGCAGCGTAGGAGTGATCGGAACTAATGAAAAACTGTTTTTT CASSVGVIGTNEKLFF TRBJ1-4 TRBV9 - -
TGTGCCAGCTCGCCAGTTTCCCCCCTTATTATCGATTCACCCCTCCACTTT CASSPVSPLIIDSPLHF TRBJ1-6 TRBV18 - -
TGTGCCAGCAGCTCAACGGGACAGGGAAGCTATGGCTACACCTTC CASSSTGQGSYGYTF TRBJ1-2 TRBV5-6 many TRBD1
TGTGCCAGCACATCCGGGACAGGGGGCTACGAGCAGTACTTC CASTSGTGGYEQYF TRBJ2-7 TRBV28 - TRBD1
TGTGCCAGCAGCTTAGCGGCGGTCCACGGAAACACCATATATTTT CASSLAAVHGNTIYF TRBJ1-3 TRBV7-2 - -
TGTGCCAGTAGTACGACACCGGGACTAGCGGCCTTGAGCTCCTACAATGAGCAGTTCTTC CASSTTPGLAALSSYNEQFF TRBJ2-1 TRBV19 - TRBD2
TGTGCCAGCAGCTCTAGGGGTGAAAAACTGTTTTTT CASSSRGEKLFF TRBJ1-4 TRBV7-9 - -
TGCGCCAGCAGCCAAGATCTTGGCGGAGGGCATGGGGCCAACGTCCTGACTTTC CASSQDLGGGHGANVLTF TRBJ2-6 TRBV4-3 - -
TGTGCCAGCAGTTACCAGGGGGCGGGCACTGAAGCTTTCTTT CASSYQGAGTEAFF TRBJ1-1 TRBV6-6 - TRBD1
TGTGCCAGCAGAACCGGGACTCTAGCTAACTATGGCTACACCTTC CASRTGTLANYGYTF TRBJ1-2 TRBV28 - -
TGTGCCAGCAGTCCCGGGATGAACACTGAAGCTTTCTTT CASSPGMNTEAFF TRBJ1-1 TRBV7-9 once -
TGTGCCAGTAGTATCATTCGACAGGGGACTGAAGCTTTCTTT CASSIIRQGTEAFF TRBJ1-1 TRBV19 - TRBD1
TGTGCCAGCAGTTACCCCCAATTGCCGGGGTCACCCCTCCACTTT CASSYPQLPGSPLHF TRBJ1-6 TRBV6-2/TRBV6-3 - -
TGTGCCAGCAGCCCCGCAGGGTATAGCAATCAGCCCCAGCATTTT CASSPAGYSNQPQHF TRBJ1-5 TRBV7-2 - -
TGTGCCAGCTCGGACCCGGGGAGCTCCTACAATGAGCAGTTCTTC CASSDPGSSYNEQFF TRBJ2-1 TRBV2 - -
TGCGCCAGCAGCTTGGCCGCGAGAGGAACCGGGGAGCTGTTTTTT CASSLAARGTGELFF TRBJ2-2 TRBV5-1 - -
TGTGCCACCAGTGGAGGGACAGGGGATAGGACTGAAGCTTTCTTT CATSGGTGDRTEAFF TRBJ1-1 TRBV24-1 - TRBD1
TGTGCCAGCAGCTCTCGACAGGACGCACCTACCTACGAGCAGTACTTC CASSSRQDAPTYEQYF TRBJ2-7 TRBV7-9 - -
TGTGCCAGCAGTCCTTTGGACCCGGGACACCTCTACAATGAGCAGTTCTTC CASSPLDPGHLYNEQFF TRBJ2-1 TRBV2 once -